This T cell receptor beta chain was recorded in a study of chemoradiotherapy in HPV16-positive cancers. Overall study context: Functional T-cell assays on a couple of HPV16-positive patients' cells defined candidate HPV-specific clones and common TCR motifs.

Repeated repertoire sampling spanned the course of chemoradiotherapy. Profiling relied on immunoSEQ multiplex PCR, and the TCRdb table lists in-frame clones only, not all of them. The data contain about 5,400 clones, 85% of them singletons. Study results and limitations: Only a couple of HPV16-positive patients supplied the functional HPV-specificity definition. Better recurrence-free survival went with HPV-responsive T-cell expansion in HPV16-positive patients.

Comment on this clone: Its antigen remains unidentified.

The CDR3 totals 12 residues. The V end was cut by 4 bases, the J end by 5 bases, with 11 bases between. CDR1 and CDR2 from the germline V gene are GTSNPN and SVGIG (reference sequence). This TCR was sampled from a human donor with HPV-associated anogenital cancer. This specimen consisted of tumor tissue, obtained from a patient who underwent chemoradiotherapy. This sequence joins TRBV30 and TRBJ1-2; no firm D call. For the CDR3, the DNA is TGTGCCTGGAACCCAGGAGGGTATGGCTACACCTTC. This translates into CAWNPGGYGYTF.